A single sample is the source of the 7 T cell receptor beta chains below, sequenced in a study of T-cell memory formation after mild COVID-19. TCRdb itself ran the 5' RACE reads through MiXCR, one entry per CDR3 protein. Of hundreds of thousands of distinct CDR3 sequences in the sample, just under 20% were seen once. Sequencing input: PBMCs or a T cell subset sorted from them (not recorded which). Every receptor here comes from a young man who had mild COVID-19 (a few samples of this study predate the infection). Cell type and time point are not known.

This clonotype was picked up a small number of times. The rearrangement uses TRBV21-1 and TRBJ2-7. TRBV21-1 is tagged as a pseudogene. CDR3 length: 13 residues. CDR3 DNA: TGTGCCAGCAGCAAACAGCCTGGATACGAGCAGTACGTC. It encodes CASSKQPGYEQYV.

This clonotype showed up many times. The V and J genes are TRBV24-1 and TRBJ2-5; no clear D. Germline lookup yields CDR1 KGHDR and CDR2 SFDVKD. The CDR3 is 11 residues long. V lost 0 bases, J lost 7 bases, and 2 bases lay in between. Here the CDR3 reads CATSDLGTQYF. In nucleotides, the CDR3 is TGTGCCACCAGTGATTTGGGGACCCAGTACTTC.

V usage is TRBV20-1 and J usage is TRBJ2-7; D is unresolved. V dropped 1 base and J dropped 6 bases, with 16 bases sitting between them. Germline lookup yields CDR1 DFQATT and CDR2 SNEGSKA (reference sequence). The CDR3 spans 14 residues. CDR3 protein: CSARGSINPSEQYF. CDR3 nucleotides: TGCAGTGCTAGAGGCTCCATTAACCCGAGCGAGCAGTACTTC.

The chain employs TRBV6-2 or TRBV6-3 and TRBJ1-5; the match to TRBD1 covers 7 bases. Looked up from germline, CDR1 is MNHEY and CDR2 is SVGEGT. V dropped 0 bases and J dropped 1; count of bases not matched to a gene: 9. This CDR3 comprises 18 residues. In DNA, the CDR3 is TGTGCCAGCAGTTACTCGTCGGGGCAGGGGGAAAGCAATCAGCCCCAGCATTTT. Translation: CASSYSSGQGESNQPQHF.

In its sample, this clonotype was seen a few times. This chain joins TRBV7-2 and TRBJ1-4; D gene uncertain. CDR3 length: 14 amino acids. Germline lookup yields CDR1 SGHTA and CDR2 FQGNSA. V was clipped by 6 bases and J by 11 bases, with 19 bases between them. The DNA for the CDR3 is TGTGCCAGCAGACCTACCGGGTCCCCCGGGAAACTGTTTTTT. Translation: CASRPTGSPGKLFF.

The genes are TRBV28 and TRBJ1-1; the D gene is possibly TRBD1 (6 bases). The CDR3 contains 14 residues. V lost 6 bases and J 5 bases, leaving 16 bases between the germline ends. Germline V gene data show CDR1 as MDHEN and CDR2 as SYDVKM. For the CDR3, the DNA is TGTGCCAGCAGCCCAAGAGGGGGAGAGACTGAAGCTTTCTTT. It translates to CASSPRGGETEAFF.

The CDR3 DNA reads TGCAGTGCGGGGGGGCTCCTAACTGAAGCTTTCTTT. Translating gives CSAGGLLTEAFF. The chain uses TRBV20-1 and TRBJ1-1; a possible D gene is TRBD1 (6 bases). Looked up from germline, CDR1 is DFQATT and CDR2 is SNEGSKA (reference sequence). Trimming left V 6 bases short and J 5 bases short, with 13 bases between. The CDR3 covers 12 residues.